What follows are 24 T cell receptor beta chains derived from one specimen sequenced in a study of blood T cell repertoires in COVID-19. TCRdb's copy holds only in-frame clones and misses some; the assay was immunoSEQ multiplex PCR. This table holds 50,000 to 65,000 clones, about 80% found once. The sequenced material came from peripheral blood. All receptors derive from a woman in her sixties or seventies with acute or convalescent COVID-19.

This chain joins TRBV7-2 and TRBJ2-7, with 11 bases that match TRBD2. The germline CDR1 and CDR2 sequences are SGHTA and FQGNSA. V was clipped by 2 bases and J by 4 bases; unmatched bases: 4. CDR3 size: 15 residues. CDR3 amino acids: CASSLNPSGGYEQYF. The CDR3, as DNA: TGTGCCAGCAGCTTAAATCCTAGCGGGGGGTACGAGCAGTACTTC.

This chain joins TRBV19 and TRBJ2-7, with TRBD1 identical over 9 bases. CDR1 LNHDA and CDR2 SQIVND come from the germline V gene (reference sequence). J lost 5 bases, V lost 5 bases, and 13 bases had no gene match. CDR3 length: 16 amino acids. The CDR3 reads CASSFTTGTGLDEQYF. The CDR3 DNA sequence: TGTGCCAGTAGTTTCACGACCGGGACAGGGCTTGACGAGCAGTACTTC.

The chain combines TRBV6-5 with TRBJ1-6; 8 nucleotides match TRBD1. Losses at the gene ends were 8 bases for V and 8 bases for J; bases not matched to a gene: 5. Germline V lookup: CDR1 MNHEY, CDR2 SVGAGI. The CDR3 has 13 residues. The CDR3 DNA sequence: TGTGCCAGCGGACAGGGAAGGGATTCACCCCTCCACTTT. Amino acid sequence: CASGQGRDSPLHF.

The chain carries TRBV13 and TRBJ1-2; no firm D call. The CDR3 sequence is 15 residues long. The ends were cut back, 5 bases at V and 8 bases at J, with 21 bases in the middle. CDR1 and CDR2 from the germline V gene are PRHDT and FYEKMQ (reference sequence). The CDR3 sequence: CASSRGVGSRAGYTF. The CDR3 coding sequence is TGTGCCAGCAGCCGCGGGGTGGGGAGCCGGGCCGGCTACACCTTC.

The chain joins TRBV2 to TRBJ1-1; TRBD1 might be the D (5 bases). CDR3 length equals 13 residues. The V end lost 8 bases, the J end lost 5 bases, and 15 bases lay between the germline ends. Germline V lookup: CDR1 SNHLY, CDR2 FYNNEI. CDR3 region: CASSERGGTEAFF. CDR3 bases: TGTGCCAGCTCCGAACGGGGGGGGACTGAAGCTTTCTTT.

This clone was recorded once. V and J are TRBV6-6 and TRBJ2-2; D is unresolved. The CDR3 runs 15 residues. CDR1 and CDR2 from the germline V gene are MNHNY and SVGAGI (reference sequence). V lost 5 bases and J 7 bases, leaving 17 bases between the germline ends. CDR3: CASSPRLLIDGELFF. The CDR3 DNA sequence: TGTGCCAGCAGTCCTCGACTCCTTATTGACGGGGAGCTGTTTTTT.

The chain couples TRBV7-2 to TRBJ2-7; D call uncertain. Per germline, CDR1 SGHTA and CDR2 FQGNSA. V was trimmed by 0 bases and J by 0 bases, leaving 3 bases between them. This CDR3 contains 13 residues. For the CDR3, the DNA is TGTGCCAGCAGCTTAGCCCACTCCTACGAGCAGTACTTC. Translated: CASSLAHSYEQYF.

The rearrangement links TRBV6-5 to TRBJ1-1; D gene ambiguous. This CDR3 has 13 residues. CDR1 is MNHEY, CDR2 SVGAGI, per germline. V was shortened by 7 bases and J by 8 bases, with 17 bases between the two germline ends. CDR3 residues: CASNLDNPNEAFF. DNA for the CDR3: TGTGCCAGCAACCTTGACAACCCAAACGAAGCTTTCTTT.

The V call is TRBV7-8, the J call TRBJ1-1, with 7 bases that match TRBD1. CDR3 length: 16 residues. Germline assignment: CDR1 SGHVS and CDR2 FQNEAQ. The J segment lost 2 bases and the V segment lost 1 base, leaving 7 bases of the junction unmatched. CDR3: CASSLGNRGINTEAFF. CDR3 DNA sequence: TGTGCCAGCAGCTTAGGGAACAGGGGAATAAACACTGAAGCTTTCTTT.

This clone was seen just once. The CDR3 region is CASSQVRGLNEKLFF. The CDR3, as DNA: TGCGCCAGCAGCCAAGTCAGGGGGCTTAATGAAAAACTGTTTTTT. The rearrangement uses TRBV4-1 and TRBJ1-4; 8 nucleotides agree with TRBD1. Germline V gene data show CDR1 as MGHRA and CDR2 as YSYEKL. The CDR3 totals 15 residues. V lost 1 base, J lost 4 bases, and 2 bases stayed unmatched.

The chain uses TRBV6-6 and TRBJ2-4; 9 nucleotides line up with TRBD1. V trimming: 6 bases; J trimming: 7 bases; junction bases outside the gene matches: 10. This CDR3 has 15 residues. CDR1 is MNHNY, CDR2 SVGAGI, per germline (reference sequence). CDR3: CASSLQGAPGNIQYF. In DNA form, the CDR3 reads TGTGCCAGCAGCCTACAGGGGGCGCCGGGGAACATTCAGTACTTC.

The chain combines TRBV11-2 with TRBJ2-1; 9 bases are shared with TRBD2. J was trimmed by 5 bases and V by 1 base; bases with no gene match: 6. Germline-derived CDR1 and CDR2 are SGHAT and FQNNGV. There are 16 residues in the CDR3. In DNA, the CDR3 is TGTGCCAGCAGCTTAGTCCGGGGACTAGCAAACAATGAGCAGTTCTTC. Amino acid sequence: CASSLVRGLANNEQFF.

V gene TRBV3-1 (or the pseudogene TRBV3-2) combines with J gene TRBJ2-5; D not resolved. The CDR3 spans 13 residues. The V gene lost 4 bases and the J gene lost 2 bases, with 8 bases spanning the gap. Per germline, CDR1 LGHDT and CDR2 YNNKEL (reference sequence). The CDR3 loop is CASSRSSQETQYF. The CDR3 region has the DNA TGTGCCAGCAGCCGTAGCTCTCAAGAGACCCAGTACTTC.

V is TRBV12-2 and J is TRBJ1-3; the DNA was not compared with TRBD1, the D call given in the table. TRBV12-2 is labeled a pseudogene. CDR3 length equals 16 residues. The CDR3 sequence: CASRLVAGGCGNTIYF. CDR3 bases: TGTGCAAGTCGCTTAGTCGCAGGGGGTTGCGGAAACACCATATATTTT.

The chain carries TRBV2 and TRBJ1-2; D possibly corresponds to TRBD1 (5 bases). Trimming cost V 8 bases and J 3 bases, with 16 bases left between them. CDR1 SNHLY and CDR2 FYNNEI come from the germline V gene. The CDR3 consists of 14 residues. The DNA of the CDR3 is TGTGCCAGCTCCACTTCCGACAGCTACTATGGCTACACCTTC. Its protein product is CASSTSDSYYGYTF.

This chain uses TRBV19 with TRBJ2-5; TRBD1 might be the D (6 bases). V was shortened by 0 bases and J by 5 bases, with 10 bases between the two germline ends. The CDR3 has 14 residues. Per the germline V gene, CDR1 is LNHDA and CDR2 is SQIVND (reference sequence). The CDR3 bases are TGTGCCAGTAGTATAGATCAGGGGCCGGAGACCCAGTACTTC. Its translation: CASSIDQGPETQYF.

V is TRBV7-9 and J is TRBJ2-3, with TRBD1 as a possible D gene (6 bases). The germline V gene encodes CDR1 SEHNR and CDR2 FQNEAQ (reference sequence). CDR3 length: 14 residues. V was shortened by 5 bases and J by 0 bases, with 9 bases between the two germline ends. CDR3 nucleotides: TGTGCCAGCAGCAAACAGGGTAGCACAGATACGCAGTATTTT. Protein: CASSKQGSTDTQYF.

The genes are TRBV30 and TRBJ2-3; D remains unclear. Germline assignment: CDR1 GTSNPN and CDR2 SVGIG (reference sequence). There are 15 residues in the CDR3. V gave up 0 bases and J gave up 0 bases, with 10 bases separating them. The CDR3 DNA is TGTGCCTGGAGTGTACGGTTTTCTAGCACAGATACGCAGTATTTT. Amino acids: CAWSVRFSSTDTQYF.

The chain couples TRBV7-2 to TRBJ2-3; 10 nucleotides match TRBD2. V dropped 2 bases and J dropped 8; count of bases not matched to a gene: 4. Germline V gene data show CDR1 as SGHTA and CDR2 as FQGNSA. CDR3 size: 14 residues. The CDR3 bases are TGTGCCAGCAGCTTAAGCGGGGGGGAGGGTACGCAGTATTTT. Translated, it gives CASSLSGGEGTQYF.

V gene TRBV30 combines with J gene TRBJ1-1, with 7 positions matching TRBD1. The V gene's germline CDR1 is GTSNPN and CDR2 SVGIG (reference sequence). J was trimmed by 0 bases and V by 3 bases; bases with no gene match: 1. The CDR3 covers 13 residues. CDR3 sequence: CAWRTGLNTEAFF. The CDR3 nucleotides are TGTGCCTGGAGGACAGGGTTGAACACTGAAGCTTTCTTT.

This chain uses TRBV12-5 with TRBJ1-1; 8 bases line up with TRBD1. The CDR3 runs 15 residues. V dropped 6 bases and J dropped 4; count of bases not matched to a gene: 10. CDR1 LGHNT and CDR2 FRNRAP come from the germline V gene. Here the CDR3 reads CASGAIQGVGTEAFF. The CDR3 DNA reads TGTGCTAGTGGCGCCATACAGGGGGTAGGCACTGAAGCTTTCTTT.

The rearrangement joins TRBV5-1 to TRBJ2-3; possible D gene TRBD2, 6 bases. The CDR3 consists of 14 residues. The V gene's germline CDR1 is SGHRS and CDR2 YFSETQ. With 6 bases removed from V and 2 bases from J, the gap between germline ends came to 13 bases. The CDR3 DNA follows: TGCGCCAGCACCCAGGCGGGGTACACAGATACGCAGTATTTT. Translating gives CASTQAGYTDTQYF. Variable domain in full (rest from reference TRBV5-1 and TRBJ2-3): KAGVTQTPRYLIKTRGQQVTLSCSPISGHRSVSWYQQTPGQGLQFLFEYFSETQRNKGNFPGRFSGRQFSNSRSEMNVSTLELGDSALYLCASTQAGYTDTQYFGPGTRLTVL.

V is TRBV21-1 and J is TRBJ1-5; the D segment call TRBD1 is taken from the table without a DNA check. TRBV21-1 is assigned pseudogene status. The CDR3 is 12 residues long. In DNA form, the CDR3 reads TGTGCCAGCGTCGCAGGGGTTCAGCCCCAGCATTTT. This encodes CASVAGVQPQHF.

The V call is TRBV4-2, the J call TRBJ2-7; TRBD1 aligns across 7 bases. Trimming cost V 4 bases and J 1 base; bases outside gene matches: 7. The CDR3 runs to 15 residues. Per germline, CDR1 LGHNA and CDR2 YNFKEQ. For the CDR3, the DNA is TGTGCCAGCAGCCCAGACTCGACAGGGTCCTACGAGCAGTACTTC. It encodes CASSPDSTGSYEQYF.